This T cell receptor beta chain originates from a study of blood T cells in healthy people across ages (dated by TCRdb to 2013 to 2016). Turning to the overall study: In model experiments, roughly one uniquely barcoded TCR beta cDNA molecule per two T cells was captured by template switching. Donors were grouped into four age groups: young (average roughly 17 years), middle-aged (39), aged (approximately 67) and long-lived (around 82). The study analyzed two additional independent replicas of 1 million unique cDNA reads from the same blood draw for two donors, one aged 18 to 30 and one aged 80 or older. Using deep sequencing normalized with unique cDNA molecular identifiers, the study measured how TCR beta repertoire diversity changes with age.

Donors were 40 or so systemically healthy Caucasian individuals from Russia aged roughly 6 to 90 years. Approximately 9.7 milliliters of peripheral blood were drawn from each donor into EDTA-treated Vacutainer tubes. Ficoll-Paque density-gradient centrifugation was used to isolate PBMCs, with at least 6 million obtained per sample. Trizol reagent was used to extract total RNA from PBMCs, with at least 6 micrograms per sample. Naive CD45RAhigh/CD27high T cell percentages were measured by flow cytometry on a PBMC aliquot from every donor. Points the paper makes about the study in general: There was a strong correlation between observed TCR beta diversity and the percentage of naive T cells measured by flow cytometry. Compared with the aged group, the long-lived group had more naive CD4+ T cells, fewer expanded clones and increased TCR diversity, a pattern suggesting age selection. Observed TCR beta diversity per million T cells fell roughly linearly with age, and a significant reduction was already apparent by age about 43. Because the CMV infection status of the donors was unknown, age-related changes in expanded clonotypes may potentially have been confounded. Estimates of total diversity based on one million sequenced T cells were regarded as lower bounds and as underestimates. Because profiling used bulk unsorted PBMCs, naive and antigen-experienced compartments could not be compared conclusively.

Receptor libraries were prepared by 5' RACE. Instrument on record: Illumina HiSeq 2500. A second PCR of about 6 to 11 cycles was performed with a sample-barcoded 5' primer and a J-beta primer mix. Each TCR beta cDNA molecule received a unique molecular identifier from a template-switch 5' adaptor carrying 12 random nucleotides. At least 2.5 million CDR3-containing paired-end reads were obtained from each sample. First-strand cDNA was synthesized from all RNA with the Mint cDNA synthesis kit, primed by a TRBC-specific oligonucleotide. Following uracil-DNA glycosylase treatment, all cDNA underwent a first 18-cycle PCR with the universal primers M1SS and BC2_uni_R. Per the source publication's procedure: Each sample was normalized by randomly selecting 1 million high-quality reads, each carrying a distinct molecular identifier. Instead of being binned into consensus sequences, reads that shared molecular identifiers were thrown out. MiTCR, set to a Q25 quality threshold and the strictest error-elimination algorithm, was used for CDR3 identification, clonotype clustering and error correction. A nonparametric unseen species model with Euler transformation was used to estimate lower-bound total TCR beta diversity. TCRdb reworked the public reads: Q25 trimming with fastp, MiXCR clone assembly, productive beta chains retained. Every entry covers one CDR3 protein and lists the most common genes and DNA from its rows. It is TCRdb's table, rather than the study itself, that gives the V and J calls and clone size. In this sample the table shows about 930,000 distinct CDR3 sequences, 29% of which occur a single time. The top ten constitute roughly a tenth of the sample.

In its sample, this clonotype was seen a few times. Its antigen remains unidentified. No quality values exist for individual bases; no much larger clone is one base distant. CDR1 and CDR2 are drawn from the germline V gene: SGHAT, FQNNGV. Trimming removed 6 bases from V and 0 bases from J; the gene matches leave 4 bases unexplained. From the cysteine through the phenylalanine, the CDR3 covers 15 amino acids. Just CDR3 DNA is preserved here, 45 bases in frame from base 1. The same sample was also studied in work on T cells of mothers and their children. As described in the second report: The donors were nine systemically healthy Caucasian individuals, made up of three mothers and their six children. cDNA synthesis consumed the entire amount of extracted RNA, loaded at around 1.4 ug RNA in each 15 ul reaction. Sample barcodes and 2-4 random nucleotides were added via the M1S primer in the second PCR. Each mother yielded over 8.5 million TCR beta CDR3 reads and each child 3 million to 3.5 million reads. TCR recombination output is similarly shaped by thymic selection in related and unrelated pairs, with a minor effect exerted by inherited differences. Normalized repertoire overlap was always found to be slightly, but never significantly, higher in related mother-child pairs than in unrelated mother-child pairs. No persistent microchimeric T cell clones were found, with a detection sensitivity of 75 to 100 clones per million clonotypes. The study used deep NGS to compare TCR beta repertoires of mothers and children, seeking features distinguishing related mother-child pairs from unrelated individuals. On average, the children were 11 +/- 4 years old, while the mothers were approximately 40 +/- 4 years old. After adapters were ligated using NEBNext reagents, the libraries underwent 100+100 nt paired-end sequencing on an Illumina HiSeq 2000. To prevent cross-contamination, the mother and child libraries were prepared one month apart and sequenced in separate runs. For each donor, somewhere between about 450,000 and 2,000,000 distinct TCR beta clonotypes were identified. Naive TCR beta clonotypes were estimated from low-frequency clonotypes matched to each donor's FACS-determined naive share, without sorting.

The V gene is TRBV11-2 and the J gene is TRBJ2-4; the central 8 bases match TRBD1. Sequencing was carried out using blood. This clonotype was obtained from a woman aged 40 to 55 in good health. The CDR3 here reads CASRDRVIAKNIQYF. The bases are TGTGCCAGCAGGGACAGGGTCATAGCCAAAAACATTCAGTACTTC. Extended through the reference TRBV11-2 and TRBJ2-4 proteins, this CDR3 yields the full variable domain: EAGVAQSPRYKIIEKRQSVAFWCNPISGHATLYWYQQILGQGPKLLIQFQNNGVVDDSQLPKDRFSAERLKGVDSTLKIQPAKLEDSAVYLCASRDRVIAKNIQYFGAGTRLSVL.